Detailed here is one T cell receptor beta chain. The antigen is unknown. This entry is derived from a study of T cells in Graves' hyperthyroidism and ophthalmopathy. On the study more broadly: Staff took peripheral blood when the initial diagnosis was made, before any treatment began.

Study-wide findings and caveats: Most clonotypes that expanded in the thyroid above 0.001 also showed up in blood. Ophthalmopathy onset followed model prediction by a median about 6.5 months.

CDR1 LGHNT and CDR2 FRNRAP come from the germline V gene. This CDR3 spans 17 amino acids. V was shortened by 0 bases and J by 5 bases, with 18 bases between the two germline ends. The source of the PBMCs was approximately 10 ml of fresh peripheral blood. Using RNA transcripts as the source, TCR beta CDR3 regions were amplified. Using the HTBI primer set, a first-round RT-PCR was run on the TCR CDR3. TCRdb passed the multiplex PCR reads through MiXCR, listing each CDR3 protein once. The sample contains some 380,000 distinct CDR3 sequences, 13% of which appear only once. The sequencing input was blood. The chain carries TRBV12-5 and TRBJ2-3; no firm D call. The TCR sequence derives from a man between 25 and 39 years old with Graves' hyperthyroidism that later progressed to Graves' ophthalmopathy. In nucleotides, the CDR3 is TGTGCTAGTGGTTTGGTAGGGTCCAGGCTGCGTGAAGATACGCAGTATTTT. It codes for CASGLVGSRLREDTQYF.